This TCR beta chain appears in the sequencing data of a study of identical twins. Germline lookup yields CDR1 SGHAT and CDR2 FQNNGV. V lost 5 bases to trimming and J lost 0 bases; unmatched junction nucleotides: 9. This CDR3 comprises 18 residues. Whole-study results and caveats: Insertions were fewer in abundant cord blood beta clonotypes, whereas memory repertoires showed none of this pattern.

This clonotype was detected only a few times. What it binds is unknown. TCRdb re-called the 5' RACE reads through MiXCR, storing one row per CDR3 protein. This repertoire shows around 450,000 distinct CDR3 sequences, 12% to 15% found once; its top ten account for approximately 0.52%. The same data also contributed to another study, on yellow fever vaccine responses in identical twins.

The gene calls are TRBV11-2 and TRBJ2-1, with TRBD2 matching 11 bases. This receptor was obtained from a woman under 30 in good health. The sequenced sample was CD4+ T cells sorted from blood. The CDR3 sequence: CASSARTSGLSSYNEQFF. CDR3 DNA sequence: TGTGCCAGCAGCGCGCGGACTAGCGGGCTAAGCTCCTACAATGAGCAGTTCTTC.